The clone carrying this TCR beta chain was seen a single time. Antigen: not known. This sample stems from a study of shared clonotypes between healthy human individuals. General observations from the study: Although depth was large, rarefaction showed that sequencing of the sorted subsets was incomplete. Among the subsets, naive ones generally showed larger estimated richness than memory ones.

Profiling relied on immunoSEQ multiplex PCR, and the TCRdb table lists in-frame clones only, not all of them. This table has more than 1,200,000 clones, less than 99% appearing once. This CDR3 is built from 15 residues. Germline lookup yields CDR1 SGHRS and CDR2 YFSETQ. Trimming took 0 bases from V and 2 from J, leaving 10 bases between them. The clonotype comes from a man younger than 40 in good health. The sequenced sample was naive CD4+ T cells sorted from blood. Subset indicated: CD45RA+ positively selected. This chain connects TRBV5-1 to TRBJ2-3; D perhaps matches TRBD2 (6 bases). The DNA for the CDR3 is TGCGCCAGCAGCTTGGTTGGCGGGGACACAGATACGCAGTATTTT. It encodes CASSLVGGDTDTQYF.